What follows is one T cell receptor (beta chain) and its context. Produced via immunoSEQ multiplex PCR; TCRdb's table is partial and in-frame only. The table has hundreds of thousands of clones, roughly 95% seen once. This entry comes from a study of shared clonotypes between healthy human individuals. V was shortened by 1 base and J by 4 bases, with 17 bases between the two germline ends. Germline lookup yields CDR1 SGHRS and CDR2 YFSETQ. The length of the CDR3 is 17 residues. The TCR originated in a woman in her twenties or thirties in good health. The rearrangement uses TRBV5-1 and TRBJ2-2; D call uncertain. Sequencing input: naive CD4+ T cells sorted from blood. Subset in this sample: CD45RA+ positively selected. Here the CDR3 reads CASSLSGLTRGTGELFF. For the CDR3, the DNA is TGCGCCAGCAGCTTGAGTGGCCTCACGCGAGGCACCGGGGAGCTGTTTTTT.